Given below is one T cell receptor (beta chain) in context. This sample was included in a study of shared clonotypes between healthy human individuals. Produced via immunoSEQ multiplex PCR; TCRdb's table is partial and in-frame only. The sample records approximately 180,000 clones, 90% to 95% being singletons. Per the germline V gene, CDR1 is SNHLY and CDR2 is FYNNEI. The CDR3 contains 12 residues. Trimming took 6 bases from V and 11 from J, leaving 16 bases between them. This sequence originates from a woman aged 25 to 39 in good health. The specimen sequenced was naive CD4+ T cells sorted from blood. As to subset: CD45RA+ positively selected. The V and J genes are TRBV2 and TRBJ1-1; D ambiguous. CDR3 protein: CASREGKILAFF. The CDR3 DNA is TGTGCCAGCAGGGAGGGAAAGATCTTGGCTTTCTTT.